One and the same sample provided the 31 T cell receptor beta chains below, sequenced in a study of beta chain features in type 1 diabetes. Findings and caveats of the study: Moderately but significantly shorter TCRB CDR3s were found in Type 1 diabetes patients in all four CD4+ subsets.

For these TCRs, the target antigens are not known. The investigators reverse transcribed all of the isolated RNA, so they sequenced expressed TCRB transcripts. The data were produced by immunoSEQ multiplex PCR, yet TCRdb's version contains in-frame clones alone and is incomplete. Altogether 300,000 to 400,000 clones are present, about 10% being singletons, with the ten largest covering 0.6%. The material sequenced was central memory CD4+ T cells from blood. These receptors were collected from a young man with type 1 diabetes.

J is TRBJ2-3 and V is TRBV7-2; D call uncertain. CDR1 and CDR2 (germline): SGHTA, FQGNSA. The V end lost 0 bases, the J end lost 4 bases, and 8 bases lay between the germline ends. The CDR3 contains 14 residues. This chain's CDR3 is CASSLASGPDTQYF. The CDR3 DNA reads as TGTGCCAGCAGCTTAGCTAGTGGGCCAGATACGCAGTATTTT. Looking up the rest from reference TRBV7-2 and TRBJ2-3 gives the full variable domain: GAGVSQSPSNKVTEKGKDVELRCDPISGHTALYWYRQSLGQGLEFLIYFQGNSAPDKSGLPSDRFSAERTGGSVSTLTIQRTQQEDSAVYLCASSLASGPDTQYFGPGTRLTVL.

The rearrangement links TRBV6-5 to TRBJ1-5; D perhaps matches TRBD1 (6 bases). This CDR3 comprises 14 residues. V lost 4 bases to trimming and J lost 9 bases, with 16 bases between them. CDR1 and CDR2 from the germline V gene are MNHEY and SVGAGI. The CDR3 sequence is CASSLEQGQMPQHF. CDR3 nucleotide sequence: TGTGCCAGCAGTTTAGAACAGGGTCAAATGCCCCAGCATTTT.

The rearrangement links TRBV7-3 to TRBJ2-5; D might be TRBD1 (5 bases). Trimming left V 5 bases short and J 5 bases short, with 9 bases between. The CDR3 spans 12 residues. From germline, CDR1 is SGHTA and CDR2 FQGTGA. This CDR3 is CASSTTGETQYF. CDR3 DNA: TGTGCCAGCAGCACAACAGGCGAGACCCAGTACTTC.

This chain joins TRBV4-2 and TRBJ2-7; D not certain. This CDR3 region has 14 residues. Per the germline V gene, CDR1 is LGHNA and CDR2 is YNFKEQ. V lost 0 bases to trimming and J lost 6 bases, with 12 bases between them. The CDR3 spells CASSQDALMPEQYF. The CDR3 DNA sequence: TGTGCCAGCAGCCAAGACGCCCTCATGCCCGAGCAGTACTTC.

In this sample, this clone turned up many times. J is TRBJ2-7 and V is TRBV29-1; D is unclear. The CDR3 runs 12 residues. Trimming removed 3 bases at V and 4 bases at J, with 10 bases between. Per germline, CDR1 SQVTM and CDR2 ANQGSEA. CDR3 in DNA: TGCAGCGTTGAGAATCAGAAGTACGAGCAGTACTTC. Protein: CSVENQKYEQYF.

The chain is built from TRBV10-3 and TRBJ1-1; no reliable D call. The V end lost 4 bases, the J end lost 0 bases, and 12 bases lay between the germline ends. Germline CDR1 and CDR2: ENHRY and SYGVKD. The CDR3 is made up of 15 amino acids. The CDR3 loop reads CAISVGGVMNTEAFF. DNA for the CDR3: TGTGCCATCAGTGTCGGCGGGGTTATGAACACTGAAGCTTTCTTT.

The chain uses TRBV19 and TRBJ2-7; 7 bases match TRBD2. This CDR3 contains 13 residues. V shed 7 bases and J 0 bases; nucleotides not matched to a gene: 3. CDR1 is LNHDA and CDR2 is SQIVND in the germline V gene (reference sequence). CDR3 loop: CASMSGDSYEQYF. The CDR3 DNA is TGTGCCAGTATGAGCGGGGACTCCTACGAGCAGTACTTC.

This clone was counted a few times. The chain employs TRBV19 and TRBJ2-7, with 10 bases that match TRBD1. CDR1 is LNHDA, CDR2 SQIVND, per germline (reference sequence). The CDR3 is 14 residues long. Trimming cost V 4 bases and J 3 bases; bases outside gene matches: 3. The CDR3 spells CASSRQGASYEQYF. The CDR3 DNA follows: TGTGCCAGTAGTAGACAGGGGGCGAGCTACGAGCAGTACTTC.

Notes on this clone: Additional DNA sequences in this sample encode the identical CDR3. The V call is TRBV2, the J call TRBJ2-7, with D perhaps matching TRBD2 (6 bases). The V end was cut by 11 bases, the J end by 7 bases, with 30 bases between. The CDR3 consists of 16 residues. The germline CDR1 and CDR2 sequences are SNHLY and FYNNEI. Here the CDR3 reads CAGGSFGPDGSWEQYF. As DNA, the CDR3 is TGTGCCGGGGGTTCCTTCGGGCCGGACGGGAGCTGGGAGCAGTACTTC.

Only a few counts were recorded for this clone. The V and J genes are TRBV27 and TRBJ2-6, with 9 bases that match TRBD2. J gave up 3 bases and V 6 bases, and 6 bases lay outside the gene matches. The CDR3 extends over 16 amino acids. Germline V lookup: CDR1 MNHEY, CDR2 SMNVEV (reference sequence). In DNA, the CDR3 is TGTGCCAGCAGCTATAGCGGGAGTATTGGGGCCAACGTCCTGACTTTC. Its translation: CASSYSGSIGANVLTF.

This sequence joins TRBV5-1 and TRBJ2-5; 9 bases line up with TRBD2. With V trimmed by 0 bases and J by 3 bases, 21 bases remained unmatched. The CDR3 has 21 residues. Germline loops: CDR1 SGHRS, CDR2 YFSETQ. The CDR3 nucleotides are TGCGCCAGCAGCTTGGCCGGGCGCGGGGAGGGGGCGAGGACTAGCGAAGAGACCCAGTACTTC. Its translation is CASSLAGRGEGARTSEETQYF.

This clone was observed a handful of times. The chain has TRBV6-5 and TRBJ2-3, with 8 positions matching TRBD2. Germline CDR1 and CDR2: MNHEY and SVGAGI. The CDR3 spans 15 residues. The V and J ends lost 6 bases and 2 bases, in that order; junction bases with no gene match: 7. CDR3: CASSRGGGFTDTQYF. CDR3 bases: TGTGCCAGCAGCCGAGGCGGGGGGTTCACAGATACGCAGTATTTT.

This clone was counted ten times or more. CDR3 region: CASSQDDRDYGYTF. As DNA, the CDR3 is TGCGCCAGCAGCCAAGATGACAGGGACTATGGCTACACCTTC. The rearrangement links TRBV4-1 to TRBJ1-2; 7 bases align to TRBD1. Germline V gives CDR1 MGHRA, CDR2 YSYEKL. J lost 3 bases, V lost 0 bases, and 1 base had no gene match. The CDR3 is made up of 14 amino acids.

The chain combines TRBV5-4 with TRBJ2-3, with TRBD2 matching 8 bases. This CDR3 contains 17 residues. Germline lookup yields CDR1 SGHNT and CDR2 YYREEE (reference sequence). The junction had 13 bases not matched to a gene; V was cut back by 5 bases and J by 2 bases. The CDR3 protein is CASSSTKGGRNTDTQYF. DNA of the CDR3: TGTGCCAGCAGTTCTACCAAAGGCGGGAGGAACACAGATACGCAGTATTTT.

The chain is built from TRBV6-5 and TRBJ2-6; D is ambiguous. The germline V gene has CDR1 MNHEY and CDR2 SVGAGI. This CDR3 region has 15 residues. V shed 6 bases and J shed 4 bases, with 13 bases lying between them. CDR3 amino acids: CASRPKTFGANVLTF. The CDR3 DNA reads TGTGCCAGCAGGCCCAAGACGTTCGGGGCCAACGTCCTGACTTTC.

This clone showed up just a few times. The J gene is TRBJ1-1, the V gene TRBV29-1; no firm D call. The CDR3 has 12 amino acids. Germline CDR1 SQVTM, CDR2 ANQGSEA. V was clipped by 3 bases and J by 7 bases, with 12 bases between them. CDR3 bases: TGCAGCGTTGACGGAAGGAGTGGTGAAGCTTTCTTT. Translation: CSVDGRSGEAFF.

V gene TRBV19 combines with J gene TRBJ2-5; 9 nucleotides match TRBD1. Germline V gene data show CDR1 as LNHDA and CDR2 as SQIVND (reference sequence). This CDR3 comprises 14 residues. The junction had 4 bases not matched to a gene; V was cut back by 5 bases and J by 3 bases. The CDR3 DNA reads as TGTGCCAGTAGTTTGGGACAGGGAAAAGAGACCCAGTACTTC. Its translation is CASSLGQGKETQYF.

The chain recombines TRBV25-1 with TRBJ1-1; D call uncertain. V lost 4 bases, J lost 7 bases, and 10 bases lay in between. This CDR3 contains 12 residues. The germline V gene encodes CDR1 MGHDK and CDR2 SYGVNS. CDR3 protein: CASSARGSEAFF. The CDR3 nucleotides read TGTGCCAGCAGTGCTAGAGGGAGTGAAGCTTTCTTT.

This clone has at least ten counts. The chain links TRBV6-5 to TRBJ1-4; D not certain. V was pared by 6 bases and J by 7 bases, with 15 bases between. The CDR3 spans 14 residues. Germline CDR1 and CDR2: MNHEY and SVGAGI. CDR3 sequence reads: CASRHGPKFEKLFF. The CDR3 region has the DNA TGTGCCAGCAGACACGGCCCGAAGTTTGAAAAACTGTTTTTT.

This clone was seen more than once but under ten times. This CDR3 is CTSSSQPGQPPYEQYF. CDR3 DNA sequence: TGCACCAGCAGCTCGCAGCCTGGACAGCCCCCATACGAGCAGTACTTC. J is TRBJ2-7 and V is TRBV1; TRBD1 was called by the table and not checked on the DNA. TRBV1 is tagged as a pseudogene. CDR3 length equals 16 residues.

The V and J genes are TRBV6-1 and TRBJ2-7; 11 bases are shared with TRBD1. The CDR3 has 15 amino acids. Germline CDR1 reads MNHNS; CDR2 reads SASEGT. The V gene end was trimmed by 6 bases and the J gene end by 2 bases; junction bases not matched to a gene: 6. CDR3 DNA: TGTGCCAGCAGCGGACAGGGGGCCATAACCTACGAGCAGTACTTC. Its translation: CASSGQGAITYEQYF.

This clone came up many times. This chain connects TRBV14 to TRBJ2-7; a possible D gene is TRBD2 (6 bases). CDR1 SGHDN and CDR2 FVKESK come from the germline V gene. V lost 1 base, J lost 1 base, and 14 bases lay in between. There are 16 residues in the CDR3. CDR3 loop: CASSQAPGRGSYEQYF. The CDR3 nucleotides are TGTGCCAGCAGCCAAGCCCCCGGGAGAGGGTCCTACGAGCAGTACTTC.

This clone appeared a few times. The chain has TRBV28 and TRBJ2-7; unclear D gene. This CDR3 is built from 14 residues. Germline-derived CDR1 and CDR2 are MDHEN and SYDVKM. V dropped 8 bases and J dropped 1 base, with 15 bases sitting between them. CDR3 protein: CASSDPGRSYEQYF. In nucleotides, the CDR3 is TGTGCCAGCTCAGATCCGGGCCGATCCTACGAGCAGTACTTC.

The chain couples TRBV5-1 to TRBJ2-5, with 7 nucleotides matching TRBD2. Trimming took 4 bases from V and 2 from J; bases not matched to a gene: 8. The CDR3 has 15 amino acids. Germline V gene lookup returns CDR1 SGHRS and CDR2 YFSETQ. CDR3: CASSDTGAGQETQYF. CDR3 bases: TGCGCCAGCAGCGACACAGGAGCGGGACAAGAGACCCAGTACTTC.

The V call is TRBV28, the J call TRBJ2-7, with a tentative D call TRBD2 (7 bases). The CDR3 totals 15 residues. Germline V gives CDR1 MDHEN, CDR2 SYDVKM. Trimming removed 2 bases from V and 1 base from J, with 12 bases in between. CDR3 protein: CASSLAGARSYEQYF. Here the CDR3 DNA reads TGTGCCAGCAGTTTAGCGGGGGCGAGGTCCTACGAGCAGTACTTC.

Comment on this clone: At the DNA level, this CDR3 is encoded by other sequences in the same sample as well. The J gene is TRBJ1-2, the V gene TRBV20-1, with 7 bases that match TRBD1. CDR3 size: 11 residues. Per the germline V gene, CDR1 is DFQATT and CDR2 is SNEGSKA (reference sequence). V trimming: 6 bases; J trimming: 3 bases; junction bases outside the gene matches: 1. CDR3 nucleotides: TGCAGTGCCGGGACAGACTATGGCTACACCTTC. Translation: CSAGTDYGYTF.

This clone was seen only a few times. The genes are TRBV6-1 and TRBJ1-4; D is perhaps TRBD1 (5 bases). The CDR3 contains 14 residues. Trimming removed 2 bases from V and 6 bases from J, with 10 bases in between. Germline CDR1 MNHNS, CDR2 SASEGT. The CDR3 loop reads CASSEQGRDEKLFF. The CDR3 DNA reads TGTGCCAGCAGTGAACAGGGCCGAGATGAAAAACTGTTTTTT.

J is TRBJ2-1 and V is TRBV7-2; no firm D call. This CDR3 comprises 12 residues. Germline V CDR1 and CDR2: SGHTA, FQGNSA. V lost 5 bases to trimming and J lost 10 bases, with 12 bases between them. CDR3 nucleotide sequence: TGTGCCAGCAGCCAAGATCGAAGGGAGCAGTTCTTC. Residues: CASSQDRREQFF.

This clone was counted between two and nine times. The chain joins TRBV11-3 to TRBJ2-7; D ambiguous. Trimming left V 1 base short and J 1 base short, with 8 bases between. The CDR3 consists of 14 residues. The germline V gene encodes CDR1 SGHNT and CDR2 YENEEA. The CDR3 region has the DNA TGTGCCAGCAGCTTAGCGGACCAATCCTACGAGCAGTACTTC. This codes for CASSLADQSYEQYF.

The genes are TRBV28 and TRBJ2-6; D gene ambiguous. CDR3 size: 14 residues. Between the trimmed V and J ends, which lost 6 bases and 0 bases, there was a span of 6 bases. The germline CDR1 and CDR2 sequences are MDHEN and SYDVKM. The CDR3 sequence: CASRKRSGANVLTF. The CDR3 DNA follows: TGTGCCAGCAGAAAACGCTCTGGGGCCAACGTCCTGACTTTC.

This clone was detected ten times or more. V and J are TRBV19 and TRBJ2-1; no firm D call. The CDR3 totals 13 residues. Germline assignment: CDR1 LNHDA and CDR2 SQIVND (reference sequence). Trimming left V 4 bases short and J 4 bases short, with 8 bases between. The CDR3: CASSSTPYNEQFF. The CDR3 DNA reads as TGTGCCAGTAGTAGCACACCGTACAATGAGCAGTTCTTC.